The rows below give T cell receptor beta chains drawn from one sample of a study of blood T cells in healthy people across ages. TCRdb independently ran MiXCR on the 5' RACE reads; one entry per CDR3 protein. This sample yields some 710,000 distinct CDR3 sequences, of which 46% are seen a single time; about a sixth belongs to the top ten. Sequences were obtained from blood. These receptors all stem from an older man in good health. CDR3s include the opening cysteine and the closing phenylalanine or tryptophan. D genes are given only for firm matches. The size of a clone is reported for some rows only, either as once, few or many, or as a class for expanded clones.

TRBV7-3	TRBJ2-3	-	TRBD2	CVSSSPGLAGTDTQYF	TGTGTCAGCAGCTCCCCCGGACTAGCGGGCACAGATACGCAGTATTTT
TRBV5-1	TRBJ1-1	once	-	CASSLERDREAFF	TGCGCCAGCAGCTTGGAGAGAGACAGGGAAGCTTTCTTT
TRBV20-1	TRBJ2-5	many	-	CSARPEAQTQYF	TGCAGTGCTAGACCCGAGGCACAGACCCAGTACTTC
TRBV7-8	TRBJ1-1	many	-	CASSLAGSNTEAFF	TGTGCCAGCAGCTTAGCAGGGTCAAACACTGAAGCTTTCTTT
TRBV7-2	TRBJ2-3	-	-	CASSLDAHRASPYF	TGTGCCAGCAGCTTAGATGCACACCGGGCCTCTCCGTATTTT
TRBV30	TRBJ1-1	-	-	CAGRGLLGRNTEAFF	TGTGCAGGGCGGGGTCTCCTCGGAAGGAACACTGAAGCTTTCTTT
TRBV5-6	TRBJ2-1	many	TRBD2	CASSLASGRGRDEQFF	TGTGCCAGCAGCCTGGCTAGCGGGAGAGGTCGGGATGAGCAGTTCTTC
TRBV29-1	TRBJ2-1	-	TRBD2	CSVEGEGLADNEQFF	TGCAGCGTTGAAGGAGAAGGACTAGCCGACAATGAGCAGTTCTTC
TRBV4-2	TRBJ1-2	few	-	CASSQHRDPTGFNYGYTF	TGTGCCAGCAGCCAGCACAGGGATCCGACCGGTTTTAACTATGGCTACACCTTC
TRBV7-9	TRBJ2-7	-	-	CASSLGAKPGTLAYNEQYF	TGTGCCAGCAGCTTAGGCGCAAAACCTGGGACTCTAGCGTACAATGAGCAGTACTTC
TRBV5-1	TRBJ1-2	few	TRBD1	CASRRLGTGQGPYGYTF	TGCGCCAGCAGACGCTTAGGGACGGGACAGGGTCCCTATGGCTACACCTTC
TRBV4-3	TRBJ2-4	-	-	CASSQDINREPKNIQYF	TGCGCCAGCAGCCAAGATATTAACAGGGAACCCAAAAACATTCAGTACTTC
TRBV3-1	TRBJ1-4	few	-	CASSQRIASGHRSEKLFF	TGTGCCAGCAGCCAAAGGATTGCATCAGGGCATCGTAGTGAAAAACTGTTTTTT
TRBV29-1	TRBJ1-2	few	-	CSVGPDVDGYTF	TGCAGCGTGGGACCGGACGTTGACGGCTACACCTTC
TRBV20-1	TRBJ2-3	-	-	CSARDRAKLASSTDTQYF	TGCAGTGCTAGAGATCGGGCCAAACTAGCCTCTAGCACAGATACGCAGTATTTT
TRBV30	TRBJ2-1	-	TRBD2	CAWRLAGGPKLYEQFF	TGTGCCTGGAGGCTAGCGGGAGGGCCTAAGCTCTATGAGCAGTTCTTC
TRBV5-1	TRBJ2-7	few	-	CASSWQVGEDEQYF	TGCGCCAGCAGCTGGCAGGTCGGGGAAGACGAGCAGTACTTC
TRBV27	TRBJ2-2	-	-	CASSLIWGSGELFF	TGTGCCAGCAGTTTAATCTGGGGTTCCGGGGAGCTGTTTTTT
TRBV27	TRBJ2-7	few	-	CASSLSRGTYEQYF	TGTGCCAGCAGTTTATCGCGGGGCACCTACGAGCAGTACTTC
TRBV7-8	TRBJ2-5	few	TRBD2	CASSLGEGRAGETQYF	TGTGCCAGCAGCTTAGGGGAGGGGCGCGCAGGAGAGACCCAGTACTTC
TRBV28	TRBJ2-7	-	TRBD1	CASRTGGAGSINEQYF	TGTGCCAGCAGGACAGGGGGCGCCGGGTCGATCAACGAGCAGTACTTC
TRBV18	TRBJ2-5	few	-	CASSPAAQETQYF	TGTGCCAGCTCACCGGCAGCTCAAGAGACCCAGTACTTC
TRBV29-1	TRBJ2-1	-	-	CSGSEGAYNEQFF	TGCAGCGGTAGCGAGGGGGCCTACAATGAGCAGTTCTTC
TRBV7-9	TRBJ2-5	many	-	CASSLPSGERETQYF	TGTGCCAGCAGCCTCCCTTCTGGAGAGCGGGAGACCCAGTACTTC
TRBV7-9	TRBJ2-5	-	TRBD2	CASSSKTSGRGETQYF	TGTGCCAGCAGCTCGAAGACTAGCGGGAGAGGGGAGACCCAGTACTTC
TRBV27	TRBJ2-5	-	-	CASSFDWGRQETQYF	TGTGCCAGCAGTTTTGACTGGGGGCGGCAAGAGACCCAGTACTTC
TRBV4-3	TRBJ2-7	-	TRBD1	CASSQDLAGGSYEQYF	TGCGCCAGCAGCCAAGATCTGGCAGGGGGCTCATACGAGCAGTACTTC
TRBV7-9	TRBJ2-7	-	-	CASAIATVSYEQYF	TGCGCCAGCGCCATTGCGACGGTAAGCTACGAGCAGTACTTC
TRBV29-1	TRBJ1-2	few	-	CSVMQDYGYTF	TGCAGCGTTATGCAGGACTATGGCTACACCTTC
TRBV28	TRBJ2-1	-	-	CASRGGGEGDNEQFF	TGTGCCAGCAGGGGAGGCGGAGAAGGGGACAATGAGCAGTTCTTC
TRBV13	TRBJ2-7	-	TRBD2	CASSLVSLAGGEQYF	TGTGCCAGCAGCTTAGTTTCGCTAGCGGGAGGCGAGCAGTACTTC
TRBV7-9	TRBJ2-7	-	-	CVSSHSWLAGNEQYF	TGTGTCAGCAGCCATAGTTGGCTAGCAGGTAATGAGCAGTACTTC
TRBV12-3/TRBV12-4	TRBJ2-1	few	TRBD2	CASSFSAGLYNEQFF	TGTGCCAGCAGTTTCTCAGCGGGACTATACAATGAGCAGTTCTTC
TRBV20-1	TRBJ2-1	-	TRBD2	CSATSGRDHNEQFF	TGCAGTGCTACTAGCGGGAGGGACCACAATGAGCAGTTCTTC
TRBV29-1	TRBJ2-3	-	TRBD2	CSAKEWLAGVKTDTQYF	TGCAGCGCCAAGGAGTGGCTAGCGGGAGTAAAAACAGATACGCAGTATTTT
TRBV10-3	TRBJ1-1	-	TRBD1	CAIGPGRTGGENTEAFF	TGTGCCATCGGTCCTGGGAGGACAGGGGGGGAGAACACTGAAGCTTTCTTT
TRBV27	TRBJ2-7	-	TRBD1	CASSFHATGREQYF	TGTGCCAGCAGTTTCCACGCGACAGGGCGGGAGCAGTACTTC
TRBV4-1	TRBJ1-2	-	-	CASSHLISYGYTF	TGCGCCAGCAGCCACTTGATCTCCTATGGCTACACCTTC
TRBV5-4	TRBJ2-2	few	TRBD2	CAAAGTNTGELFF	TGTGCCGCAGCGGGAACGAACACCGGGGAGCTGTTTTTT
TRBV6-6	TRBJ2-1	-	-	CASNGRTSNSYNGQFF	TGTGCCAGCAATGGAAGGACTTCCAACTCCTACAATGGGCAGTTCTTC
TRBV20-1	TRBJ2-1	-	TRBD2	CSAAHPGTSGGDEQFF	TGCAGTGCTGCACACCCGGGGACTAGCGGCGGGGATGAGCAGTTCTTC
TRBV2	TRBJ2-3	-	-	CASSDGAHTDTQYF	TGTGCCAGCAGTGACGGCGCTCACACAGATACGCAGTATTTT
TRBV29-1	TRBJ2-7	few	TRBD2	CSVLTSGPSYEQYF	TGCAGCGTCCTGACTAGCGGGCCATCCTACGAGCAGTACTTC
TRBV12-3/TRBV12-4	TRBJ2-6	few	-	CASSQQGRRANVLTF	TGTGCCAGCAGTCAACAGGGACGACGGGCCAACGTCCTGACTTTC
TRBV28	TRBJ2-1	-	TRBD2	CASSRLAGSYNEQFF	TGTGCCAGCAGTCGCCTAGCGGGGTCCTACAATGAGCAGTTCTTC
TRBV25-1	TRBJ2-5	-	TRBD1	CASSESGLREDRTYEQYF	TGTGCCAGCAGTGAATCTGGGTTGCGAGAGGACAGGACCTACGAGCAATACTTC